A single sample is the source of the 14 T cell receptor beta chains below, sequenced in a study of blood T cells in healthy people across ages. A sample-barcoded 5' primer and a J-beta primer mix were used in a second PCR of roughly 7 to 12 cycles. One entry per CDR3 protein, called by TCRdb with MiXCR from the 5' RACE reads. The sample has approximately 790,000 distinct CDR3 sequences; around 62% are singletons. The sample was blood. These receptor sequences come from a man aged 25 to 40 in good health.

This clonotype was seen a handful of times. This chain joins TRBV3-1 and TRBJ1-2, with a possible D match to TRBD1 (6 bases). This CDR3 has 15 residues. V was clipped by 0 bases and J by 7 bases, with 15 bases between them. From germline, CDR1 is LGHDT and CDR2 YNNKEL (reference sequence). The CDR3 DNA follows: TGTGCCAGCAGCCAAGATTGGGGGGGCCGAGGTGGCTACACCTTC. Its translation: CASSQDWGGRGGYTF.

In this sample, this clonotype turned up a few times. The germline gene is not matched at one end of the junction; a read error may be the cause. The CDR3 protein is CSARDPGRGLAKNIQYF. Written as DNA, the CDR3 is TGTAGTGCTAGAGATCCGGGCCGGGGTCTAGCCAAAAACATTCAGTACTTC. V and J are TRBV20-1 and TRBJ2-4; tentatively, D is TRBD2 (5 bases). Germline CDR1 DFQATT, CDR2 SNEGSKA (reference sequence). CDR3 length: 17 amino acids.

The rearrangement links TRBV4-3 to TRBJ2-3; possibly TRBD1 or TRBD2 for D (6 bases each). The length of the CDR3 is 17 residues. Trimming removed 0 bases from V and 1 base from J, with 14 bases in between. Per germline, CDR1 LGHNA and CDR2 YSLEER. The CDR3 protein is CASSQEPPGARTDTQYF. Here the CDR3 DNA reads TGCGCCAGCAGCCAAGAGCCTCCGGGGGCTCGCACAGATACGCAGTATTTT.

The chain links TRBV6-5 to TRBJ2-1; 10 bases align to TRBD2. This CDR3 comprises 14 residues. Germline CDR1 is MNHEY and CDR2 is SVGAGI. V gave up 2 bases and J gave up 5 bases; unmatched junction bases: 0. The CDR3 DNA reads TGTGCCAGCAGTTACCTAGCGGGGGACAATGAGCAGTTCTTC. Encoded protein: CASSYLAGDNEQFF.

The rearrangement uses TRBV7-9 and TRBJ2-2, with 12 bases identical to TRBD2. The CDR3 loop spans 20 amino acids. CDR1 is SEHNR, CDR2 FQNEAQ, per germline (reference sequence). The V gene end was trimmed by 1 base and the J gene end by 0 bases; junction bases not matched to a gene: 9. CDR3 region: CASSLGKLAGGPTNTGELFF. Written as DNA, the CDR3 is TGTGCCAGCAGCTTAGGCAAGCTAGCGGGGGGGCCGACGAACACCGGGGAGCTGTTTTTT.

Regarding this clonotype: A junction boundary mismatches the germline segment, possibly from a read error. V usage is TRBV10-3 and J usage is TRBJ2-7, with D unresolved. Germline loops: CDR1 ENHRY, CDR2 SYGVKD. There are 13 residues in the CDR3. CDR3 residues: CAVSEDTAYGQYF. The CDR3 coding sequence is TGTGCCGTCAGTGAAGACACAGCCTACGGGCAGTACTTC.

The chain joins TRBV15 to TRBJ2-7; D possibly corresponds to TRBD1 (5 bases). In germline, CDR1 is LNHNV, CDR2 YYDKDF (reference sequence). The CDR3 consists of 13 residues. Trimming shortened V by 4 bases and J by 2 bases, and 9 bases separated the two germline ends. CDR3 residues: CATSTDRAYEQYF. In DNA, the CDR3 is TGTGCCACCAGCACCGACAGAGCCTACGAGCAGTACTTC.

This clonotype appeared a few times. The chain links TRBV7-9 to TRBJ2-5, with D unresolved. Germline CDR1 SEHNR, CDR2 FQNEAQ (reference sequence). CDR3 length: 16 residues. V was clipped by 4 bases and J by 5 bases, with 20 bases between them. The CDR3 region is CASSSTRAREVETQYF. The CDR3 nucleotides are TGTGCCAGCAGCTCGACCCGGGCTCGAGAGGTGGAGACCCAGTACTTC.

This clonotype was seen a few times. The chain is built from TRBV27 and TRBJ2-7; no firm D call. Germline loops: CDR1 MNHEY, CDR2 SMNVEV (reference sequence). The CDR3 spans 14 residues. V lost 3 bases and J 4 bases, leaving 13 bases between the germline ends. The CDR3 nucleotides are TGTGCCAGCAGTTTTAGACTGGCGCCGTACGAGCAGTACTTC. Its protein is CASSFRLAPYEQYF.

The V gene is TRBV12-3 or TRBV12-4, the J gene TRBJ2-7, with no clear D. CDR3 length: 11 residues. V was pared by 6 bases and J by 2 bases, with 5 bases between. CDR3 loop: CASRSAYEQYF. Written as DNA, the CDR3 is TGTGCCAGCAGATCAGCCTACGAGCAGTACTTC.

The CDR3 here is CASSSDRTSYEQYF. The CDR3 DNA reads as TGTGCCAGCAGTTCCGACAGGACTTCCTACGAGCAGTACTTC. This sequence joins TRBV27 and TRBJ2-7; TRBD1 is a possible D gene (6 bases). Germline V CDR1 and CDR2: MNHEY, SMNVEV (reference sequence). V gave up 4 bases and J gave up 1 base, with 11 bases separating them. This CDR3 comprises 14 residues.

The gene calls are TRBV12-3 or TRBV12-4 and TRBJ1-5; D is possibly TRBD1 (5 bases). With 6 bases removed from V and 0 bases from J, the gap between germline ends came to 12 bases. The CDR3 has 15 amino acids. CDR3 region: CASSQSGPSNQPQHF. Written as DNA, the CDR3 is TGTGCCAGCAGCCAATCAGGGCCTAGCAATCAGCCCCAGCATTTT.

The chain carries TRBV11-2 and TRBJ2-5; D might be TRBD2 (5 bases). Germline-derived CDR1 and CDR2 are SGHAT and FQNNGV. V was cut by 3 bases and J by 5 bases, with 10 bases left in between. This CDR3 is 13 amino acids long. Written as DNA, the CDR3 is TGTGCCAGCAGCTTCGTGGAGGTTGAGACCCAGTACTTC. Protein sequence: CASSFVEVETQYF.

The rearrangement joins TRBV7-9 to TRBJ2-6; unclear D gene. Germline loops: CDR1 SEHNR, CDR2 FQNEAQ (reference sequence). The V end was cut by 1 base, the J end by 5 bases, with 9 bases between. There are 15 residues in the CDR3. In DNA form, the CDR3 reads TGTGCCAGCAGCTTAGTGGCCAACTGGGCCAACGTCCTGACTTTC. It codes for CASSLVANWANVLTF.